This TCR beta chain was recorded in a study of blood T cells in healthy people across ages. Across the study: With template switching, about one barcoded beta molecule was captured per two T cells.

The V and J ends lost 6 bases and 9 bases respectively, with 21 bases between them. This CDR3 has 14 amino acids. Together with a sample-barcoded 5' primer, a J-beta primer mix was included in a second PCR lasting about 7 to 11 cycles. TCRdb called the 5' RACE reads again in MiXCR, with one record for every CDR3 protein. Of around 1.5 million distinct CDR3 sequences in the sample, 35% to 45% were seen once. The chain carries TRBV12-3 or TRBV12-4 and TRBJ2-7; D unclear. Input material: blood. The origin of this receptor is a woman aged 18-29 years in good health. This CDR3 reads CASSQGPAALGQYF. The DNA for the CDR3 is TGTGCCAGCAGCCAAGGGCCCGCCGCCCTGGGGCAGTACTTC.